Given below is one T cell receptor (beta chain) in context. Its matching antigen is unknown. Full-length variable regions came from constant-region reverse primers plus semi-nested Nested Universal Primer A PCR. TCRdb re-called the 5' RACE reads through MiXCR, storing one row per CDR3 protein. The sample carries roughly 9,900 distinct CDR3 sequences, under 40% recorded once. The sorted Tregs were CD4+CD25+CD127-/low cells. General study findings and limits: Larger-cohort validation covered only one TCR beta V-J rearrangement. Tumor Tregs overlapped most with tumor, then blood, naive CD4+ cells. Tumor memory CD4+ T cell TCR gene usage clustered with blood and lymph node memory CD4+ cells and lymph node naive CD4+ cells.

Trimming pared 7 bases from V and 7 bases from J, leaving 14 bases between. Germline loops: CDR1 MNHNS, CDR2 SASEGT. CDR3 length equals 13 residues. J is TRBJ2-1 and V is TRBV6-1; D is undetermined. The receptor was isolated from a female donor with breast cancer. The source material was Tregs sorted from blood. The CDR3 DNA reads TGTGCCAGCACCCTCGCCCAGGTTAATGAGCAGTTCTTC. It translates to CASTLAQVNEQFF.